This TCR beta chain was sequenced during a study of blood T cells in healthy people across ages. Together with a sample-barcoded 5' primer, a J-beta primer mix was included in a second PCR lasting about 7 to 11 cycles. One entry per CDR3 protein results from TCRdb running MiXCR on the 5' RACE reads. The repertoire holds approximately 1,100,000 distinct CDR3 sequences, with under 55% as singletons. The V end lost 1 base, the J end lost 3 bases, and 16 bases lay between the germline ends. The length of the CDR3 is 17 residues. Per the germline V gene, CDR1 is SGHVS and CDR2 is FQNEAQ. This clonotype was found a few times.

This clonotype originated in a woman in her sixties or seventies in good health. This sequence joins TRBV7-8 and TRBJ2-4; no firm D call. Sequencing input: blood. In DNA, the CDR3 is TGTGCCAGCAGCTTAGGTTGGGCAGGTCGCGACAAAAACATTCAGTACTTC. This encodes CASSLGWAGRDKNIQYF. The whole variable domain, filled in from reference TRBV7-8 and TRBJ2-4, reads GAGVSQSPRYKVAKRGQDVALRCDPISGHVSLFWYQQALGQGPEFLTYFQNEAQLDKSGLPSDRFFAERPEGSVSTLKIQRTQQEDSAVYLCASSLGWAGRDKNIQYFGAGTRLSVL.